The next 4 T cell receptor beta chains were all read from a single sample in a study of human T cells and chemical hapten exposure. TCRdb reprocessed the RACE reads via MiXCR and lists one record per CDR3 protein. This table holds roughly 250,000 distinct CDR3 sequences, about 8.6% found once. The time point was: pre-sensitization, week 0. Treatment here: therapeutic diphenylcyclopropenone sensitization with weekly scalp DPC. The specimen was whole blood, collected in connection with sensitization to the hapten diphenylcyclopropenone (DPC). These receptors all come from a woman aged 40 to 49 with alopecia areata. Some clones in this sample may be carry-over from other donors' samples.

The chain employs TRBV18 and TRBJ2-2; D unresolved. The CDR3 runs to 14 residues. The V gene lost 0 bases and the J gene lost 5 bases, with 7 bases spanning the gap. Germline loops: CDR1 KGHSH, CDR2 LQKENI. The CDR3 is CASSPPPETGELFF. CDR3 coding DNA: TGTGCCAGCTCACCACCCCCCGAGACCGGGGAGCTGTTTTTT.

This clonotype has a count of ten or more. V gene TRBV9 combines with J gene TRBJ1-1, with D hard to call. Germline CDR1 and CDR2: SGDLS and YYNGEE. Trimming took off 0 bases at V and 3 bases at J, with 12 bases between the two ends. There are 15 residues in the CDR3. This CDR3 reads CASSVAQYGDTEAFF. CDR3 bases: TGTGCCAGCAGCGTAGCACAGTATGGAGACACTGAAGCTTTCTTT.

This clonotype appeared a few times. The genes are TRBV6-2 or TRBV6-3 and TRBJ2-5, with D perhaps given as TRBD1 or TRBD2 (5 bases each). The CDR3 is 15 residues long. Germline-derived CDR1 and CDR2 are MNHEY and SVGEGT. V lost 6 bases to trimming and J lost 0 bases, with 14 bases between them. CDR3 sequence reads: CASSPGRRYQETQYF. CDR3 DNA sequence: TGTGCCAGCAGCCCGGGACGCCGGTACCAAGAGACCCAGTACTTC.

In this sample, this clonotype turned up many times. The chain is built from TRBV29-1 and TRBJ1-2, with 7 bases matching TRBD1. The trim removed 6 bases at V and 2 bases at J, leaving 9 bases unmatched. This CDR3 has 14 residues. Looked up from germline, CDR1 is SQVTM and CDR2 is ANQGSEA. The CDR3 loop reads CSVDGDRRNYGYTF. For the CDR3, the DNA is TGCAGCGTCGATGGGGACAGAAGAAACTATGGCTACACCTTC.